One sample yielded the 13 T cell receptor beta chains listed below, sequenced in a study of shared clonotypes between healthy human individuals. Assay used: immunoSEQ multiplex PCR; TCRdb lists only in-frame clones, some missing. The sample records fewer than 800,000 clones, about 90% being singletons. Terminally differentiated effector memory CD45RA+ cells were excluded by CCR7 positive selection of CD45RO-negative cells. The source material was naive CD8+ T cells sorted from blood. These receptors all stem from a man between 25 and 39 years old in good health.

The chain carries TRBV7-9 and TRBJ2-1; TRBD2 is a possible D gene (6 bases). CDR1 is SEHNR, CDR2 FQNEAQ, per germline (reference sequence). V lost 6 bases and J lost 5, with 20 bases in between. The CDR3 loop spans 16 amino acids. CDR3 region: CASRSPFGGVHNEQFF. CDR3 DNA: TGTGCCAGCAGGTCCCCCTTCGGGGGAGTCCACAATGAGCAGTTCTTC.

The V and J genes are TRBV30 and TRBJ1-1, with 8 bases matching TRBD1. In germline, CDR1 is GTSNPN, CDR2 SVGIG (reference sequence). J was trimmed by 5 bases and V by 0 bases; bases with no gene match: 8. The CDR3 length is 15 residues. In DNA, the CDR3 is TGTGCCTGGAGTGTTGGGACAGGAGTTTGGACTGAAGCTTTCTTT. This gives the protein CAWSVGTGVWTEAFF.

The rearrangement joins TRBV23-1 to TRBJ2-1; TRBD1 matches at 8 bases. TRBV23-1 belongs to the ORF category, with a function that is uncertain. The CDR3 is made up of 16 amino acids. The trim removed 4 bases at V and 4 bases at J, leaving 9 bases unmatched. CDR3 DNA: TGCGCCAGCAGTCCTCCGTACGGGACAGGTTACAATGAGCAGTTCTTC. Its translation: CASSPPYGTGYNEQFF.

This sequence joins TRBV19 and TRBJ1-4, with D hard to call. Trimming shortened V by 0 bases and J by 10 bases, and 6 bases separated the two germline ends. This CDR3 is 12 amino acids long. Germline V CDR1 and CDR2: LNHDA, SQIVND (reference sequence). The CDR3 is CASSIDTAKLFF. DNA of the CDR3: TGTGCCAGTAGTATAGATACCGCAAAACTGTTTTTT.

The CDR3 region has the DNA TGTGCCTGGAGTAATTTTGAGGGGGCCTCCTACGAGCAGTACTTC. Its translation: CAWSNFEGASYEQYF. The chain is built from TRBV30 and TRBJ2-7, with 7 bases aligning to TRBD1. V dropped 2 bases and J dropped 0; count of bases not matched to a gene: 7. Germline CDR1 reads GTSNPN; CDR2 reads SVGIG (reference sequence). There are 15 residues in the CDR3. Full variable domain (rest looked up from reference TRBV30 and TRBJ2-7): SQTIHQWPATLVQPVGSPLSLECTVEGTSNPNLYWYRQAAGRGLQLLFYSVGIGQISSEVPQNLSASRPQDRQFILSSKKLLLSDSGFYLCAWSNFEGASYEQYFGPGTRLTVT.

Comments on this clone: Other DNA sequences in the sample encode the same CDR3. The chain combines TRBV11-3 with TRBJ2-7; unclear D gene. Germline V gene sequence: CDR1 SGHNT, CDR2 YENEEA. Deletions cut 3 bases from V and 1 base from J, with 7 bases between. The CDR3 loop spans 13 amino acids. CDR3 coding DNA: TGTGCCAGCAGCTTTACTCCTTCCTACGAGCAGTACTTC. Its translation is CASSFTPSYEQYF.

V and J are TRBV4-3 and TRBJ1-5; D not resolved. The CDR3 runs to 17 residues. Trimming removed 0 bases from V and 0 bases from J, with 12 bases in between. Germline lookup yields CDR1 LGHNA and CDR2 YSLEER. The CDR3 DNA is TGCGCCAGCAGCCAAGAAATAAGGGCGCATAGCAATCAGCCCCAGCATTTT. Protein sequence: CASSQEIRAHSNQPQHF.

A few counts support this clone. The chain uses TRBV7-2 and TRBJ1-2, with D unresolved. The germline V and J ends were trimmed by 1 base and 4 bases, with 7 bases remaining between them. The CDR3 runs 13 residues. The germline V gene encodes CDR1 SGHTA and CDR2 FQGNSA. As DNA, the CDR3 is TGTGCCAGCAGCTTAGGTTCGGTCTATGGCTACACCTTC. Its protein is CASSLGSVYGYTF.

With regard to this clone: Other DNA sequences within the sample encode an identical CDR3. The chain links TRBV19 to TRBJ2-4; no clear D gene. Germline CDR1 and CDR2: LNHDA and SQIVND (reference sequence). V shed 6 bases and J shed 1 base, with 10 bases lying between them. The CDR3 has 14 amino acids. CDR3 region: CASSPGVAKNIQYF. As DNA, the CDR3 is TGTGCCAGTAGCCCGGGCGTCGCCAAAAACATTCAGTACTTC.

The rearrangement joins TRBV28 to TRBJ2-5, with 11 bases fitting TRBD1. This CDR3 comprises 17 residues. Germline loops: CDR1 MDHEN, CDR2 SYDVKM. Trimming cost V 6 bases and J 5 bases; bases outside gene matches: 14. In nucleotides, the CDR3 is TGTGCCAGCAGCCAATCAACTAGGGACAGGGGGGGCGAGACCCAGTACTTC. Its translation is CASSQSTRDRGGETQYF.

The chain is built from TRBV27 and TRBJ2-1, with 9 bases fitting TRBD2. Trimming removed 0 bases from V and 7 bases from J; junction bases left unmatched: 16. This CDR3 has 19 residues. Germline V gene lookup returns CDR1 MNHEY and CDR2 SMNVEV (reference sequence). CDR3 sequence: CASSLSNPGASGIQNEQFF. In DNA, the CDR3 is TGTGCCAGCAGTTTATCGAATCCCGGGGCTAGCGGGATCCAAAATGAGCAGTTCTTC.

The CDR3 protein is CASSGGQGSLYEQYF. The DNA of the CDR3 is TGTGCCAGCAGCGGGGGACAGGGCTCGTTGTACGAGCAGTACTTC. The chain uses TRBV7-9 and TRBJ2-7, with 9 bases fitting TRBD1. Trimming at V came to 5 bases and at J to 4 bases, leaving 9 bases not matched to a gene. CDR1 is SEHNR and CDR2 is FQNEAQ in the germline V gene (reference sequence). This CDR3 contains 15 residues.

The chain couples TRBV29-1 to TRBJ2-3; 9 positions agree with TRBD2. V was clipped by 6 bases and J by 3 bases; unmatched bases: 10. The CDR3 runs 15 residues. Germline CDR1 SQVTM, CDR2 ANQGSEA. The CDR3 loop reads CSVRGLAGVTDTQYF. The DNA for the CDR3 is TGCAGCGTCCGAGGATTAGCGGGAGTGACAGATACGCAGTATTTT.